This T cell receptor (beta chain) was sequenced during a study of early T cells in non-severe SARS-CoV-2 infection. Unique molecular identifier tags were affixed to discrete cDNA molecules. TCRdb re-called the 5' RACE reads with MiXCR, one entry per CDR3 protein. Of about 84,000 distinct CDR3 sequences in the sample, about 12% were seen once. Germline-derived CDR1 and CDR2 are SGHNT and YYREEE (reference sequence). CDR3 size: 16 residues. The germline V and J ends were trimmed by 2 bases and 4 bases, with 18 bases remaining between them. The table lists this clonotype with many counts. The rearrangement uses TRBV5-4 and TRBJ1-1, with D unclear. The sequence derives from an adult who was a healthcare worker with PCR-confirmed SARS-CoV-2 infection or an uninfected control (not recorded which). The sample consisted of whole blood. This chain's CDR3 is CASSFSRDLWSTEAFF. The CDR3 DNA is TGTGCCAGCAGCTTCTCCCGGGATTTATGGAGCACTGAAGCTTTCTTT.